This TCR beta chain emerged from a study of T-cell reconstitution after alpha-beta-depleted transplantation in children. It was with unique molecular identifiers that the TCRbeta library was prepared. TCRdb independently ran MiXCR on the PCR reads; one entry per CDR3 protein. The sample contains some 490,000 distinct CDR3 sequences, 9.5% to 15% of which appear only once. V was cut by 7 bases and J by 0 bases, with 15 bases left in between. This CDR3 has 15 residues. In germline, CDR1 is SQVTM, CDR2 ANQGSEA. The chain is built from TRBV29-1 and TRBJ1-4, with D uncertain. The sequence derives from a human donor who donated a stem cell graft to a child with combined immunodeficiency. The sample here was PBMCs from the stem cell graft donor, taken from the stem cell graft. The CDR3: CSAAGGLSTNEKLFF. DNA of the CDR3: TGCAGCGCTGCTGGTGGGCTTTCAACTAATGAAAAACTGTTTTTT.